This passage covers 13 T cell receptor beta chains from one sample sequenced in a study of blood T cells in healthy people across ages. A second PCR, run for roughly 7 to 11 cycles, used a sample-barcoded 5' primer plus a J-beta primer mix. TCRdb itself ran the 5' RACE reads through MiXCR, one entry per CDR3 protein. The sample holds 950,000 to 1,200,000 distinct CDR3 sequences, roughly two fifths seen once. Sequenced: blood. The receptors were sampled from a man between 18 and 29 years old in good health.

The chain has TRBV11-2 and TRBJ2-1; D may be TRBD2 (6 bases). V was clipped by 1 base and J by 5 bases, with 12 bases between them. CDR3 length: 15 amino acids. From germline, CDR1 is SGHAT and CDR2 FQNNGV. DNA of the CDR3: TGTGCCAGCAGCTTAGCCGGGGGTTCCAACAATGAGCAGTTCTTC. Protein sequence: CASSLAGGSNNEQFF. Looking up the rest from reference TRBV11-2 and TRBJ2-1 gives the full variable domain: EAGVAQSPRYKIIEKRQSVAFWCNPISGHATLYWYQQILGQGPKLLIQFQNNGVVDDSQLPKDRFSAERLKGVDSTLKIQPAKLEDSAVYLCASSLAGGSNNEQFFGPGTRLTVL.

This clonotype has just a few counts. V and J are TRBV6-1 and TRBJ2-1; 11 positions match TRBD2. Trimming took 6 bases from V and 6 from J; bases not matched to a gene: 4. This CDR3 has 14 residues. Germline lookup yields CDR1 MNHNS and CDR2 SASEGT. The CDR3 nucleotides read TGTGCCAGCAGCCCTAGCGGGGGGACCAATGAGCAGTTCTTC. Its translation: CASSPSGGTNEQFF.

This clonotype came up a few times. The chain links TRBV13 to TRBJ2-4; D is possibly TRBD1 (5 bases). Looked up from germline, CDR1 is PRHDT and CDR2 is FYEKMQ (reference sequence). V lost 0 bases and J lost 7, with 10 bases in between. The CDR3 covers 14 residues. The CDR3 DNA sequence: TGTGCCAGCAGCTTAGGGCAGGGCCGGAACATTCAGTACTTC. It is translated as CASSLGQGRNIQYF. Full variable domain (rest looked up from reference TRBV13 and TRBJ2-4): AAGVIQSPRHLIKEKRETATLKCYPIPRHDTVYWYQQGPGQDPQFLISFYEKMQSDKGSIPDRFSAQQFSDYHSELNMSSLELGDSALYFCASSLGQGRNIQYFGAGTRLSVL.

CDR3 DNA sequence: TGTGCCAGCAGCCTGGGGGACTCAGCCTACGAGCAGTACTTC. It codes for CASSLGDSAYEQYF. The J gene is TRBJ2-7, the V gene TRBV5-6; D might be TRBD2 (6 bases). Trimming stripped 4 bases from V and 2 bases from J, with 13 bases between. Germline loops: CDR1 SGHDT, CDR2 YYEEEE. The CDR3 length is 14 residues.

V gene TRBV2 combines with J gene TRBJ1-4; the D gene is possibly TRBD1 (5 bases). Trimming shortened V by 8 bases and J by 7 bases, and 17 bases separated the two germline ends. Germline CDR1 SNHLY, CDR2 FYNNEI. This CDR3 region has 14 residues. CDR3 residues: CASRTAGEGEKLFF. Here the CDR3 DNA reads TGTGCCAGCCGAACCGCGGGGGAGGGTGAAAAACTGTTTTTT.

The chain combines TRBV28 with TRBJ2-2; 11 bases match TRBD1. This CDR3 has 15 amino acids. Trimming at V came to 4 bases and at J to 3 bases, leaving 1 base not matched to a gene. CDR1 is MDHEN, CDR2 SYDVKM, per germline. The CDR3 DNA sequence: TGTGCCAGCAGTTCGGGACAGGGGGACACCGGGGAGCTGTTTTTT. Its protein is CASSSGQGDTGELFF. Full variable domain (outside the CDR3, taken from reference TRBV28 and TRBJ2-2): DVKVTQSSRYLVKRTGEKVFLECVQDMDHENMFWYRQDPGLGLRLIYFSYDVKMKEKGDIPEGYSVSREKKERFSLILESASTNQTSMYLCASSSGQGDTGELFFGEGSRLTVL.

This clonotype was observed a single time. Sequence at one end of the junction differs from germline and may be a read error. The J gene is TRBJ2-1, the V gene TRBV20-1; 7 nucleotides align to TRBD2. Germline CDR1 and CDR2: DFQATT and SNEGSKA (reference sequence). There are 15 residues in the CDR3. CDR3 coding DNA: TGCGGTGCTAGAGAAGCGGGACCTATGTCGGATGAGCAGTTCTTC. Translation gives CGAREAGPMSDEQFF.

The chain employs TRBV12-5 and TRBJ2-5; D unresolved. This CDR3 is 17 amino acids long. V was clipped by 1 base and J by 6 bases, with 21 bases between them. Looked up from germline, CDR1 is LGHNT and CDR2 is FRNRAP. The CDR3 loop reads CASGLARTGSGVKTQYF. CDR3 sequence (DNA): TGTGCTAGTGGTTTGGCTAGAACCGGGTCTGGAGTAAAGACCCAGTACTTC.

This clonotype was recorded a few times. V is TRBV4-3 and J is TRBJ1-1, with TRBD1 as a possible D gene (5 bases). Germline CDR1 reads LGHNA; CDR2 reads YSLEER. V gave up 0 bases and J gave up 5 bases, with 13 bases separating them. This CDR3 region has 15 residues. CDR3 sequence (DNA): TGCGCCAGCAGCCAAGATCTGGGGGGGTTTACTGAAGCTTTCTTT. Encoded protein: CASSQDLGGFTEAFF.

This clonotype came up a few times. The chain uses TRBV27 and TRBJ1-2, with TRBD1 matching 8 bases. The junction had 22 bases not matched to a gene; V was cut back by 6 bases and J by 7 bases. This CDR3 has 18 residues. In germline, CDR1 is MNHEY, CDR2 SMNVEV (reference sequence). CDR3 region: CASSYGRQGLRFSAGYTF. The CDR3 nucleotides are TGTGCCAGCAGCTACGGCAGACAGGGGCTAAGGTTTTCTGCTGGCTACACCTTC.

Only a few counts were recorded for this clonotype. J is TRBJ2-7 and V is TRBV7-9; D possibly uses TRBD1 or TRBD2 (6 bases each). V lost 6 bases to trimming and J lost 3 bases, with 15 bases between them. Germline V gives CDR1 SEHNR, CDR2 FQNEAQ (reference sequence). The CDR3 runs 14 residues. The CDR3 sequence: CASRRGGGFYEQYF. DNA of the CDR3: TGTGCCAGCAGAAGAGGAGGGGGTTTCTACGAGCAGTACTTC.

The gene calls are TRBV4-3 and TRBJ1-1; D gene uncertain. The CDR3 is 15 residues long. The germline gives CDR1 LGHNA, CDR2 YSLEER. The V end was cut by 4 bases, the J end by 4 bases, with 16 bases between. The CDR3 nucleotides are TGCGCCAGCAGCCTTACCTTACAGTTCCCCACTGAAGCTTTCTTT. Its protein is CASSLTLQFPTEAFF.

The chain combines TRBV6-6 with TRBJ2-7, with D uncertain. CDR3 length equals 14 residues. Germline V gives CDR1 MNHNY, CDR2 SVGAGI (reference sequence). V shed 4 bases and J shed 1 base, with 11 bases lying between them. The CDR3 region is CASSLPDGSYEQYF. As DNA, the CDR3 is TGTGCCAGCAGTTTGCCGGACGGATCCTACGAGCAGTACTTC.